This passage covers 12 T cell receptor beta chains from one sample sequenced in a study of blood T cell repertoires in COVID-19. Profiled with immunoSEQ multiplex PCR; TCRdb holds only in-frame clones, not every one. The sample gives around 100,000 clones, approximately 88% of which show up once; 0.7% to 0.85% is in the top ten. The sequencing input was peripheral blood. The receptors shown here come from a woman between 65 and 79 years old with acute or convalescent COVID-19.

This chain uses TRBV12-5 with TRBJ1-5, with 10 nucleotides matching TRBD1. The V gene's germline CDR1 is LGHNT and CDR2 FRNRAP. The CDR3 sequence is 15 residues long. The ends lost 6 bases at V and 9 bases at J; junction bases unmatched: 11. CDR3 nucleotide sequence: TGTGCTAGTGGCTCGGGACAGGGGACTGCTCTGCCCCAGCATTTT. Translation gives CASGSGQGTALPQHF.

The CDR3 DNA reads TGTGCCTGGAGCGGGGGGGCAGGGCCCCAGCATTTT. It encodes CAWSGGAGPQHF. The J gene is TRBJ1-5, the V gene TRBV30, with a possible D match to TRBD1 (6 bases). CDR3 length equals 12 residues. Trimming took 3 bases from V and 9 from J, leaving 12 bases between them. Germline CDR1 reads GTSNPN; CDR2 reads SVGIG (reference sequence).

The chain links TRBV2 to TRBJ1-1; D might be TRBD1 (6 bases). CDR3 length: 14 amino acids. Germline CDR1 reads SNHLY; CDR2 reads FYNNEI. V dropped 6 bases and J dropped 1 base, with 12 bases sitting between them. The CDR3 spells CASSAQGGNTEAFF. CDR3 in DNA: TGTGCCAGCAGCGCACAAGGGGGGAACACTGAAGCTTTCTTT.

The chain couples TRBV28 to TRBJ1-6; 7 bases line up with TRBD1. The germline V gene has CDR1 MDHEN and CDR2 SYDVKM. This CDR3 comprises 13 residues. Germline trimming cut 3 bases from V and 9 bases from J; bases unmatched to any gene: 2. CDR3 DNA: TGTGCCAGCAGTTTCCGGGACAGTTCACCCCTCCACTTT. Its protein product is CASSFRDSSPLHF.

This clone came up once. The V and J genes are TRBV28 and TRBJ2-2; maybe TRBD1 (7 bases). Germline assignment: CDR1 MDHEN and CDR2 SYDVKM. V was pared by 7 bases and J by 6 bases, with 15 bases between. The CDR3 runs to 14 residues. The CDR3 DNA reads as TGTGCCAGCACCGCAGGGGGACTTCCCGGGGAGCTGTTTTTT. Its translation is CASTAGGLPGELFF.

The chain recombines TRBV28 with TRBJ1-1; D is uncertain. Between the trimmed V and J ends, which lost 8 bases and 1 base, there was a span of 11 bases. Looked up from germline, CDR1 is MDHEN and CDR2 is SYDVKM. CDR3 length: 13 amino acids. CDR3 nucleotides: TGTGCCAGCTCCCGAGGAGGGAACACTGAAGCTTTCTTT. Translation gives CASSRGGNTEAFF.

DNA for the CDR3: TGTGCCAGCAGTTACCCACAGGGGAGCTCCTACAATGAGCAGTTCTTC. Translating gives CASSYPQGSSYNEQFF. The rearrangement joins TRBV6-5 to TRBJ2-1, with 7 bases matching TRBD1. The CDR3 loop spans 16 amino acids. V shed 2 bases, J shed 0 bases, and the junction held 4 bases outside the gene matches. CDR1 and CDR2 (germline): MNHEY, SVGAGI.

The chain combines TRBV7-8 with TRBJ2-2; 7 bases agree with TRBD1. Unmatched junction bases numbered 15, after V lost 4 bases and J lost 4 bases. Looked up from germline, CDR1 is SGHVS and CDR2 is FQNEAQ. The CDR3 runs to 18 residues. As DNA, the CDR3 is TGTGCCAGCAGCTCCCGGACAGGCCCGACTTCGGGCACCGGGGAGCTGTTTTTT. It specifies CASSSRTGPTSGTGELFF.

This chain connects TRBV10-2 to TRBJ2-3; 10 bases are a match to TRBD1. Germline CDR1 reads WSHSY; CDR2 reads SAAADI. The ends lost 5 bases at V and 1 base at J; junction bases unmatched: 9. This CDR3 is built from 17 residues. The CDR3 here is CASSRTGGAIGTDTQYF. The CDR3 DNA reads TGCGCCAGCAGTAGGACAGGGGGTGCAATTGGCACAGATACGCAGTATTTT.

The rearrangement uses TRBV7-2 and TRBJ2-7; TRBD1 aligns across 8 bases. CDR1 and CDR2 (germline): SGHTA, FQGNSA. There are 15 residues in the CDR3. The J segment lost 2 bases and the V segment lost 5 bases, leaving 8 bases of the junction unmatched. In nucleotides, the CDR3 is TGTGCCAGCAGCCTCACCGGGACAGGAACCTACGAGCAGTACTTC. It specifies CASSLTGTGTYEQYF.

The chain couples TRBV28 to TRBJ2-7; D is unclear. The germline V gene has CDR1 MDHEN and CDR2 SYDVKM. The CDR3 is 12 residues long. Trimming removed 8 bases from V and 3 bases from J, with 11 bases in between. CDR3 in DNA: TGTGCCAGCCGCCGAGAATTCTACGAGCAGTACTTC. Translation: CASRREFYEQYF.

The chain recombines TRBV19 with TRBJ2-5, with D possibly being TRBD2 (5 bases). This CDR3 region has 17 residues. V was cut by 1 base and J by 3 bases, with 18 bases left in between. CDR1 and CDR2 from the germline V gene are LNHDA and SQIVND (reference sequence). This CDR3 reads CASSIVLGRTGKETQYF. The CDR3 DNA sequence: TGTGCCAGTAGTATAGTTTTGGGCAGGACGGGGAAAGAGACCCAGTACTTC.